This TCR beta chain was found in a study of blood T cells in healthy people across ages. Combining a sample-barcoded 5' primer with a J-beta primer mix, a second PCR ran for roughly 7 to 11 cycles. TCRdb reanalysed the 5' RACE reads using MiXCR and keeps one entry per CDR3 protein. The table lists some 900,000 distinct CDR3 sequences, around 46% of them singletons. Trimming took 0 bases from V and 7 from J; bases not matched to a gene: 4. The germline CDR1 and CDR2 sequences are SGHDN and FVKESK. The length of the CDR3 is 16 residues. The V and J genes are TRBV14 and TRBJ2-4; TRBD1 matches 12 bases. Sequencing was carried out using blood. The TCR originated in a man aged 25-45 years in good health. DNA of the CDR3: TGTGCCAGCAGCCAAGAGTGGGGACAGGGGGCGAACATTCAGTACTTC. Encoded protein: CASSQEWGQGANIQYF.